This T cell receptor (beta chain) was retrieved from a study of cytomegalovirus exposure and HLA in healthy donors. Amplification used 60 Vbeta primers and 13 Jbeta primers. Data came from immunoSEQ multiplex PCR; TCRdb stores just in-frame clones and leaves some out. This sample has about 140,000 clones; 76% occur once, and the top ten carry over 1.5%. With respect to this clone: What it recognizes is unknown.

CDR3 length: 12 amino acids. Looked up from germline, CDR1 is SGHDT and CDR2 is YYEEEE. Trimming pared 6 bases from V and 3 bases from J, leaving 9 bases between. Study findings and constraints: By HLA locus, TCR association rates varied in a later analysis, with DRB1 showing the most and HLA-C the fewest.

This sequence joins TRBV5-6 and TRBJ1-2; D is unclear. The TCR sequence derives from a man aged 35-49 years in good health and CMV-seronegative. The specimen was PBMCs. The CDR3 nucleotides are TGTGCCAGCACCAGTAACGACTATGGCTACACCTTC. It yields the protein CASTSNDYGYTF. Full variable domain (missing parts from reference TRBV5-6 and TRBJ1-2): DAGVTQSPTHLIKTRGQQVTLRCSPKSGHDTVSWYQQALGQGPQFIFQYYEEEERQRGNFPDRFSGHQFPNYSSELNVNALLLGDSALYLCASTSNDYGYTFGSGTRLTVV.